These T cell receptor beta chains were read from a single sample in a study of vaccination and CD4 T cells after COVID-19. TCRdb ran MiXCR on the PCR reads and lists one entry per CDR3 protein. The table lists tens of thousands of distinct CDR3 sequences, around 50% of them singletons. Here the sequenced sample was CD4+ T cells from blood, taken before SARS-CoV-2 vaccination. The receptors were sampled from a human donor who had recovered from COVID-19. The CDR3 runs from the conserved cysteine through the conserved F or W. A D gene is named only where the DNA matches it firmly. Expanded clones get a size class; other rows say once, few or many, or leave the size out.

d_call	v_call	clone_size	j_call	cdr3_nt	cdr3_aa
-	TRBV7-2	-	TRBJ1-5	TGTGCCAGCAGCTTAGGATCAGGTGGGAGGGCTCAGCCCCAGCATTTT	CASSLGSGGRAQPQHF
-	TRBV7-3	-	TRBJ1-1	TGTGCCAGCAGCTCACAGCCGGGGACTGAAGCTTTCTTT	CASSSQPGTEAFF
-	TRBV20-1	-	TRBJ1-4	TGCAGTGCTAGCCCCCCAGGAACTAATGAAAAACTGTTTTTT	CSASPPGTNEKLFF
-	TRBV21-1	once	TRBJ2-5	TGTGCCAGCTTTAGCAAGGGACAGACGATCCAAGAGACCCAGTACTTC	CASFSKGQTIQETQYF
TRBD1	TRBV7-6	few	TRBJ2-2	TGTGCCAGCAGCCGGACAGGGTTTGGGGAGCTGTTTTTT	CASSRTGFGELFF
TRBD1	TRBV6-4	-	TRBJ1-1	TGTGCCAGCAGTGAGTCCGGGACAGGGGTCACTGAAGCTTTCTTT	CASSESGTGVTEAFF
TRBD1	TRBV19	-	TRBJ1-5	TGTGCCAGTAGTCTTCCGGACAGGGGAAGGAATCAGCCCCAGCATTTT	CASSLPDRGRNQPQHF
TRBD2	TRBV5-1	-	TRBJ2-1	TGCGCCAGCAGCCTCGCGCGGGGGACCAACAATGAGCAGTTCTTC	CASSLARGTNNEQFF
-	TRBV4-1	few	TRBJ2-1	TGCGCCAGCAGCCAACAGGGGTACGGCAACAATGAGCAGTTCTTC	CASSQQGYGNNEQFF
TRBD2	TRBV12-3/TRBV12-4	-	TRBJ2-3	TGTGCCAGCGCAATTGGTTATACTAGCGGTAGCACAGATACGCAGTATTTT	CASAIGYTSGSTDTQYF
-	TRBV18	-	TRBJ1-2	TGTGCCAGCTCATCGGAACAGGAGGACTATGGCTACACCTTC	CASSSEQEDYGYTF
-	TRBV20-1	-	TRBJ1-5	TGCAGTGCTCCGGGGACAAGAAATCAGCCCCAGCATTTT	CSAPGTRNQPQHF
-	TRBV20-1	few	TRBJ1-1	TGCAGTGCTAGACGGACCGCGAACACTGAAGCTTTCTTT	CSARRTANTEAFF
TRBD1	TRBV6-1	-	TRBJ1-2	TGTGCCAGCAGCGTTGACAGGGACTATGGCTACACCTTC	CASSVDRDYGYTF
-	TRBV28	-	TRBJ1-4	TGTGCCAGCGGGCCAAACATTAATGAAAAACTGTTTTTT	CASGPNINEKLFF
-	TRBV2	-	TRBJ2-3	TGTGCCAGCAGTGAAGGGACAGGCACAGATACGCAGTATTTT	CASSEGTGTDTQYF
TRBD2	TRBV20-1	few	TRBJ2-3	TGCGGGGGGGACTACCGTGGGACGCAGTATTTT	CGGDYRGTQYF
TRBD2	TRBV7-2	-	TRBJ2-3	TGTGCCAGCAGCTCCCTAGCGGGCACAGATACGCAGTATTTT	CASSSLAGTDTQYF
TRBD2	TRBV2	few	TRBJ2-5	TGTGCCAGCCGGCGGGAGGTAGGGAGGGAGACCCAGTACTTC	CASRREVGRETQYF
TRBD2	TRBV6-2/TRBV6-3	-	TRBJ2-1	TGTGCCAGCAGAGGGACTAGCGGGAGTGAGCAGTTCTTC	CASRGTSGSEQFF
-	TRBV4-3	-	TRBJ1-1	TGCGCCAGCAGCCAAGACGGCGAGGGGGGGAACACTGAAGCTTTCTTT	CASSQDGEGGNTEAFF
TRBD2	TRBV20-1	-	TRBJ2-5	TGCAGTGCTAGAGATCGTTTCTTGGGGGAGGGAGAGACCCAGTACTTC	CSARDRFLGEGETQYF